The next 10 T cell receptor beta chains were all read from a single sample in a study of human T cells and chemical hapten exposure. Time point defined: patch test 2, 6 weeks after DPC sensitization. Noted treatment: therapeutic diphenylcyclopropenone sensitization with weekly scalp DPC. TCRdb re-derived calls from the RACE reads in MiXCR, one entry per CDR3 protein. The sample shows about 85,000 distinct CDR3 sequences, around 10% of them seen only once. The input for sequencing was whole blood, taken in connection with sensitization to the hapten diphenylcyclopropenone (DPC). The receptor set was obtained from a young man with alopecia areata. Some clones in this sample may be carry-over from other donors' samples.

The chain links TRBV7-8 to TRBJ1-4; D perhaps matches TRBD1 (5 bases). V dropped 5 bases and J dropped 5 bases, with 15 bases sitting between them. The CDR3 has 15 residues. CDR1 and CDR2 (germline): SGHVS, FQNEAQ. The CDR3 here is CASSPGDGRNEKLFF. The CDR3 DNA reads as TGTGCCAGCAGCCCGGGGGACGGAAGAAATGAAAAACTGTTTTTT.

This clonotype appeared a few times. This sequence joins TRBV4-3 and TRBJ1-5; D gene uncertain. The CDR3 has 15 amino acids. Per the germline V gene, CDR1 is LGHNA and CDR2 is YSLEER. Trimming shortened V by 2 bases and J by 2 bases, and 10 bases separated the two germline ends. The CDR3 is CASSQSRQGNQPQHF. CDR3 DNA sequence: TGCGCCAGCAGCCAATCTCGGCAGGGCAATCAGCCCCAGCATTTT.

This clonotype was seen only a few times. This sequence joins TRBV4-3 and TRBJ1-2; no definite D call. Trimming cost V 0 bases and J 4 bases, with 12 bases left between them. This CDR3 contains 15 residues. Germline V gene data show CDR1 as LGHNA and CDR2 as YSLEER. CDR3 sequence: CASSQDRVSGYGYTF. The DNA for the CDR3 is TGCGCCAGCAGCCAAGATCGGGTGTCTGGCTATGGCTACACCTTC.

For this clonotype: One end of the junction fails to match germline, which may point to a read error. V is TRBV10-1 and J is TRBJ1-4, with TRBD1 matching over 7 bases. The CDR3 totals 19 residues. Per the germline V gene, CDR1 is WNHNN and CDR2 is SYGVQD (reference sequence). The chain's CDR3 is CASSRHSAGTDATNEKLFF. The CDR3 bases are TGTGCCAGCAGTAGACACTCAGCCGGGACAGACGCAACTAATGAAAAACTGTTTTTT.

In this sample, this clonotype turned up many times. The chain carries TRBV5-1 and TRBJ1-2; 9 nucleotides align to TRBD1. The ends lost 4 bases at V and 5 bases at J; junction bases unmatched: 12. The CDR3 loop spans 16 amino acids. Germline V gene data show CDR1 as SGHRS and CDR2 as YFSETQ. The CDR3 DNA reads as TGCGCCAGCAGCCAAGCGTTACAGGGGGCTGGATATGGCTACACCTTC. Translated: CASSQALQGAGYGYTF.

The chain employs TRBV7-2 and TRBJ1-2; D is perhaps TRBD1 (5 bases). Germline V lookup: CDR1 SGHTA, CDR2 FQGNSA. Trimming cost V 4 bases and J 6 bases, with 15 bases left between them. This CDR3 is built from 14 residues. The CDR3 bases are TGTGCCAGCAGCTCTTGGGGACCCTGGAATGGCTACACCTTC. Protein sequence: CASSSWGPWNGYTF.

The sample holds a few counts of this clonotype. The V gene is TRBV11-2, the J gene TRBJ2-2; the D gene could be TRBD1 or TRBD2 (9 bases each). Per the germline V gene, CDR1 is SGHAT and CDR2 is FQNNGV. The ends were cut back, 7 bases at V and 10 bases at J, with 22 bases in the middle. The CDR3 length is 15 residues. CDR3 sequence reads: CASILTDRGLAELFF. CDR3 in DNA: TGTGCCAGCATCCTCACGGACAGGGGACTAGCGGAGCTGTTTTTT.

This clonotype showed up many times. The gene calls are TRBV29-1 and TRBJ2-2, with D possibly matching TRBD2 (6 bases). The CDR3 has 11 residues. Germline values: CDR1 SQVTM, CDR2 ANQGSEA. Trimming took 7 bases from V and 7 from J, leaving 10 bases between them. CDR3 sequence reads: CSGRGSGELFF. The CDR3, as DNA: TGCAGCGGGCGGGGAAGCGGGGAGCTGTTTTTT.

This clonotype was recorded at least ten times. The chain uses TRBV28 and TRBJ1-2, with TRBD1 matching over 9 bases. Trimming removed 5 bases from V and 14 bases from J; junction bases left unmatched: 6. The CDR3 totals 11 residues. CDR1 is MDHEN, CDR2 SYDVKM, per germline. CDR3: CASSRQGVDTF. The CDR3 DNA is TGTGCCAGCAGTCGACAGGGGGTAGATACCTTC.

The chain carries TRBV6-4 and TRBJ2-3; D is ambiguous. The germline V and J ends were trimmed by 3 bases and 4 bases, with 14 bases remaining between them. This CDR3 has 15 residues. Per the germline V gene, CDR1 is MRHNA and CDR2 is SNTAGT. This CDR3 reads CASSEAGSGADTQYF. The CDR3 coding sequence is TGTGCCAGCAGTGAGGCCGGGTCCGGAGCAGATACGCAGTATTTT.